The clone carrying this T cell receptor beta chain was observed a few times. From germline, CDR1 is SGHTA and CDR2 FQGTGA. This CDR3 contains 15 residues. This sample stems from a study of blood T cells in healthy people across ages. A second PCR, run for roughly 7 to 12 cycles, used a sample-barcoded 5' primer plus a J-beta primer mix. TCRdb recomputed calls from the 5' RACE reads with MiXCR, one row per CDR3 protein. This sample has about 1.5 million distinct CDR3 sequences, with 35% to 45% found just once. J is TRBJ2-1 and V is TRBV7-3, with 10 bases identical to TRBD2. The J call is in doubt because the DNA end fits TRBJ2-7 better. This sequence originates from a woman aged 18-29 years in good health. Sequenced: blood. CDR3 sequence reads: CASSLQRGGINEQYF. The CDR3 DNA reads TGTGCCAGCAGCTTACAGCGGGGGGGGATCAATGAGCAGTACTTC.